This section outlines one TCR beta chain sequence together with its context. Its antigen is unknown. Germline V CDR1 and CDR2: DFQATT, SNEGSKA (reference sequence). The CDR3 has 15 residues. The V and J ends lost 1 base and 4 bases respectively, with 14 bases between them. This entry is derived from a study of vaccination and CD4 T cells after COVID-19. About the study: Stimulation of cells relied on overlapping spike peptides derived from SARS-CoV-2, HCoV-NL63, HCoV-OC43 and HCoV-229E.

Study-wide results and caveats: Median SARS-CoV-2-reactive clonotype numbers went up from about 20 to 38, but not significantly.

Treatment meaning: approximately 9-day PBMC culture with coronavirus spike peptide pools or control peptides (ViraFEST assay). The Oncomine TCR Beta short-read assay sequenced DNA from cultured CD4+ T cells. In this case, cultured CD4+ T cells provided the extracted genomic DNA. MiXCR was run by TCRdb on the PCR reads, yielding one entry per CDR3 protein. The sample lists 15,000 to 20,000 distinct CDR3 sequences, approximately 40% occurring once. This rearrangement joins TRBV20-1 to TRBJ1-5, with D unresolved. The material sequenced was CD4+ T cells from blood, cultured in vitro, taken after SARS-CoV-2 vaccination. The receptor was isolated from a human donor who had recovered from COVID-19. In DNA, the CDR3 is TGCAGTGCTAGAGTCACAGCAACTCAAAATCAGCCCCAGCATTTT. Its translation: CSARVTATQNQPQHF.